These 9 T cell receptor beta chains were all obtained from the same sample, sequenced in a study of blood T cell repertoires in COVID-19. Some clones are missing from TCRdb's copy, which holds only in-frame ones; the method was immunoSEQ multiplex PCR. In the table there are about 120,000 clones, around nine tenths of which are singletons. Material: peripheral blood. The receptors stem from a man aged 45-60 years with acute or convalescent COVID-19.

This rearrangement joins TRBV5-1 to TRBJ2-5; weak D call: TRBD2 (6 bases). The CDR3 length is 16 residues. Trimming stripped 3 bases from V and 0 bases from J, with 15 bases between. Germline V lookup: CDR1 SGHRS, CDR2 YFSETQ. The CDR3 is CASSSTGASDQETQYF. Here the CDR3 DNA reads TGCGCCAGCAGCTCCACCGGCGCTAGCGACCAAGAGACCCAGTACTTC.

This clone was detected once. The V and J genes are TRBV15 and TRBJ1-2; D is uncertain. Trimming took off 4 bases at V and 8 bases at J, with 23 bases between the two ends. Germline CDR1 LNHNV, CDR2 YYDKDF (reference sequence). This CDR3 has 16 residues. The CDR3 DNA reads as TGTGCCACCAGCATGGAAAGGTACCCGGGAGCAAGCGGCTACACCTTC. This codes for CATSMERYPGASGYTF.

This chain joins TRBV27 and TRBJ1-4; no firm D call. Germline V gene sequence: CDR1 MNHEY, CDR2 SMNVEV (reference sequence). Trimming stripped 5 bases from V and 1 base from J, with 11 bases between. CDR3 length: 15 residues. The CDR3 spells CASSPLLRTNEKLFF. CDR3 sequence (DNA): TGTGCCAGCAGTCCCTTGCTAAGAACTAATGAAAAACTGTTTTTT.

V and J are TRBV5-1 and TRBJ1-1, with a weak D call TRBD1 (6 bases). The CDR3 is 15 residues long. V lost 0 bases and J lost 0, with 9 bases in between. Looked up from germline, CDR1 is SGHRS and CDR2 is YFSETQ. The CDR3 protein is CASSLGQGMNTEAFF. The CDR3 bases are TGCGCCAGCAGCTTGGGGCAGGGGATGAACACTGAAGCTTTCTTT.

V gene TRBV12-5 combines with J gene TRBJ2-1; 8 positions match TRBD2. V lost 6 bases to trimming and J lost 6 bases; unmatched junction nucleotides: 13. The CDR3 loop spans 16 amino acids. The germline CDR1 and CDR2 sequences are LGHNT and FRNRAP. The CDR3 loop reads CASGSPGGQDGNEQFF. DNA for the CDR3: TGTGCTAGTGGCTCCCCGGGGGGGCAGGATGGCAATGAGCAGTTCTTC.

Here the CDR3 reads CASSDEHTRGTYNEQFF. In DNA form, the CDR3 reads TGTGCCAGCAGCGACGAACACACAAGGGGCACGTACAATGAGCAGTTCTTC. The chain combines TRBV7-9 with TRBJ2-1; D perhaps matches TRBD1 (5 bases). Per germline, CDR1 SEHNR and CDR2 FQNEAQ (reference sequence). Trimming left V 5 bases short and J 4 bases short, with 21 bases between. The length of the CDR3 is 17 residues.

The chain employs TRBV7-2 and TRBJ2-7, with D tentatively TRBD2 (6 bases). CDR1 is SGHTA, CDR2 FQGNSA, per germline. V shed 2 bases and J shed 0 bases, with 17 bases lying between them. The CDR3 contains 17 residues. In nucleotides, the CDR3 is TGTGCCAGCAGCTTAAAGGTATCGCGGGGCAGCTCCTACGAGCAGTACTTC. Protein sequence: CASSLKVSRGSSYEQYF.

The V and J genes are TRBV18 and TRBJ2-5; maybe TRBD1 (5 bases). CDR1 and CDR2 (germline): KGHSH, LQKENI. The CDR3 extends over 14 amino acids. V lost 0 bases and J 7 bases, leaving 12 bases between the germline ends. The CDR3: CASSPPTVQVTQYF. The CDR3 coding sequence is TGTGCCAGCTCACCACCGACAGTTCAGGTGACCCAGTACTTC.

V and J are TRBV2 and TRBJ2-2; TRBD2 matches 8 bases. This CDR3 spans 15 amino acids. Germline V gene data show CDR1 as SNHLY and CDR2 as FYNNEI. Trimming took 8 bases from V and 1 from J; bases not matched to a gene: 6. CDR3 sequence (DNA): TGTGCCAGCGGGCGCCTAGCGGGGAACACCGGGGAGCTGTTTTTT. This encodes CASGRLAGNTGELFF.